Below, 32 T cell receptor beta chains from the same sample are listed, as sequenced in a study of shared clonotypes between healthy human individuals. The table came from immunoSEQ multiplex PCR; TCRdb's copy has only in-frame clones and leaves some out. The repertoire has approximately 2.3 million clones, just over 90% of them found once; the top ten carry 0.39%. The sample consisted of naive CD4+ T cells from PBMCs. Subset indicated: CD45RA+ positively selected. The receptors originated from a man younger than 35 in good health. Some clones in this sample may be carry-over from other donors' samples.

The CDR3 protein is CASSLGARGLNQPQHF. CDR3 bases: TGTGCCAGCAGCTTAGGTGCACGGGGACTCAATCAGCCCCAGCATTTT. The chain joins TRBV7-9 to TRBJ1-5, with D tentatively TRBD1 (5 bases). Deletions cut 1 base from V and 3 bases from J, with 13 bases between. The germline V gene has CDR1 SEHNR and CDR2 FQNEAQ (reference sequence). The CDR3 runs 16 residues.

This clone was seen a single time. V gene TRBV5-1 combines with J gene TRBJ2-3; a possible D gene is TRBD1 (5 bases). Trimming took 2 bases from V and 1 from J, leaving 17 bases between them. This CDR3 is 17 amino acids long. CDR1 is SGHRS and CDR2 is YFSETQ in the germline V gene. The CDR3 here is CASSLQPGSSGTDTQYF. The CDR3 DNA reads as TGCGCCAGCAGCTTACAACCAGGGTCGTCGGGCACAGATACGCAGTATTTT.

This chain joins TRBV5-1 and TRBJ1-3; D is unresolved. Trimming stripped 0 bases from V and 2 bases from J, with 12 bases between. The CDR3 has 16 amino acids. Per germline, CDR1 SGHRS and CDR2 YFSETQ. The CDR3 here is CASSLEVVGAGNTIYF. The CDR3 nucleotides are TGCGCCAGCAGCTTGGAGGTCGTGGGTGCTGGAAACACCATATATTTT.

This clone was observed a few times. V is TRBV28 and J is TRBJ1-5; TRBD1 aligns across 9 bases. The CDR3 runs 15 residues. V trimming: 6 bases; J trimming: 6 bases; junction bases outside the gene matches: 9. Looked up from germline, CDR1 is MDHEN and CDR2 is SYDVKM. CDR3 nucleotides: TGTGCCAGCAGCTCTCCGGGACAGGGTGCTCAGCCCCAGCATTTT. It translates to CASSSPGQGAQPQHF.

The rearrangement links TRBV2 to TRBJ2-2; TRBD2 matches 12 bases. CDR3 size: 17 residues. With V trimmed by 7 bases and J by 5 bases, 11 bases remained unmatched. The germline gives CDR1 SNHLY, CDR2 FYNNEI. Here the CDR3 reads CASTGASGRAATGELFF. The CDR3, as DNA: TGTGCCAGCACCGGGGCTAGCGGGAGGGCGGCGACCGGGGAGCTGTTTTTT.

The chain combines TRBV7-3 with TRBJ2-7; no reliable D call. The CDR3 spans 15 residues. Per germline, CDR1 SGHTA and CDR2 FQGTGA. Deletions cut 5 bases from V and 0 bases from J, with 14 bases between. CDR3 nucleotide sequence: TGTGCCAGCAGCCCCTCCCGACTGAGCTCCTACGAGCAGTACTTC. Its translation: CASSPSRLSSYEQYF.

As concerns this clone: One junction end does not reproduce the germline sequence, and a read error may be involved. CDR3 sequence (DNA): TGCGCCTCTGTACGTTACAATGAGCAGTTCTTC. Its translation is CASVRYNEQFF. The V gene is TRBV6-1, the J gene TRBJ2-1; D ambiguous. The CDR3 spans 11 residues. Germline V gene data show CDR1 as MNHNS and CDR2 as SASEGT.

V gene TRBV28 combines with J gene TRBJ1-3; the D is unclear. The V gene's germline CDR1 is MDHEN and CDR2 SYDVKM. Trimming stripped 5 bases from V and 7 bases from J, with 21 bases between. The CDR3 sequence is 16 residues long. Here the CDR3 reads CASSPSPDYVWNTIYF. CDR3 sequence (DNA): TGTGCCAGCAGTCCTTCCCCCGACTATGTCTGGAACACCATATATTTT.

There are a few counts of this clone. Other DNA sequences within the sample encode an identical CDR3. This sequence joins TRBV6-5 and TRBJ2-5; D gene uncertain. Germline V lookup: CDR1 MNHEY, CDR2 SVGAGI. Deletions cut 6 bases from V and 5 bases from J, with 7 bases between. The CDR3 is 11 residues long. CDR3: CASRIGETQYF. The CDR3 DNA is TGTGCCAGCAGAATAGGGGAGACCCAGTACTTC.

As for this clone: The sample carries other DNA sequences with the same CDR3. The chain uses TRBV6-5 and TRBJ1-3; 12 nucleotides match TRBD1. After removal of 6 bases from V and 2 bases from J, the junction contained 2 bases not matched to a gene. Germline values: CDR1 MNHEY, CDR2 SVGAGI. There are 15 residues in the CDR3. The CDR3 reads CASSRDRGPGNTIYF. CDR3 bases: TGTGCCAGCAGCCGGGACAGGGGGCCTGGAAACACCATATATTTT.

A single count supports this clone. The chain combines TRBV5-1 with TRBJ2-2, with TRBD1 as a possible D gene (6 bases). The CDR3 extends over 15 amino acids. Trimming shortened V by 1 base and J by 7 bases, and 14 bases separated the two germline ends. Per germline, CDR1 SGHRS and CDR2 YFSETQ. CDR3 nucleotide sequence: TGCGCCAGCAGCTTGCCACAGGGCTCAGTCGGGGAGCTGTTTTTT. Its protein is CASSLPQGSVGELFF.

The chain links TRBV18 to TRBJ1-3, with 8 bases that match TRBD1. Trimming took 5 bases from V and 2 from J; bases not matched to a gene: 2. The CDR3 covers 14 residues. Germline-derived CDR1 and CDR2 are KGHSH and LQKENI. CDR3 region: CASSSDRAGNTIYF. The CDR3 coding sequence is TGTGCCAGCTCATCGGACAGGGCTGGAAACACCATATATTTT. Looking up the rest from reference TRBV18 and TRBJ1-3 gives the full variable domain: NAGVMQNPRHLVRRRGQEARLRCSPMKGHSHVYWYRQLPEEGLKFMVYLQKENIIDESGMPKERFSAEFPKEGPSILRIQQVVRGDSAAYFCASSSDRAGNTIYFGEGSWLTVV.

Concerning this clone itself: This sample also contains other DNA sequences that code for the same CDR3. This sequence joins TRBV5-4 and TRBJ2-7; 7 bases are shared with TRBD2. Germline-derived CDR1 and CDR2 are SGHNT and YYREEE (reference sequence). Trimming at V came to 2 bases and at J to 1 base, leaving 6 bases not matched to a gene. The CDR3 has 15 amino acids. The CDR3 protein is CASSLSSGRSYEQYF. The CDR3 coding sequence is TGTGCCAGCAGCTTATCTAGCGGTCGTTCCTACGAGCAGTACTTC.

Concerning this clone: An end of the junction differs from the germline gene, which may be a read error. This chain joins TRBV7-3 and TRBJ1-1; D not resolved. From germline, CDR1 is SGHTA and CDR2 FQGTGA. The CDR3 loop spans 14 amino acids. The CDR3 is CASRLNSGNTEAFF. The CDR3 DNA reads TGTGCCAGCAGGTTAAACAGCGGGAACACTGAAGCTTTCTTT.

Remarks on this clone: Within the sample, other DNA sequences also encode this same CDR3. J is TRBJ2-7 and V is TRBV6-5, with 7 bases matching TRBD1. The germline CDR1 and CDR2 sequences are MNHEY and SVGAGI. Trimming took 0 bases from V and 5 from J; bases not matched to a gene: 7. CDR3 size: 15 residues. As DNA, the CDR3 is TGTGCCAGCAGTTACTCGAGTACAGGGGCCAACGAGCAGTACTTC. This translates into CASSYSSTGANEQYF.

The chain couples TRBV18 to TRBJ2-1; no clear D. The CDR3 totals 13 residues. V was cut by 3 bases and J by 4 bases, with 7 bases left in between. Per the germline V gene, CDR1 is KGHSH and CDR2 is LQKENI. The DNA of the CDR3 is TGTGCCAGCTCACCTATAAAGTACAATGAGCAGTTCTTC. This sequence encodes CASSPIKYNEQFF. The full variable domain, completed using reference TRBV18 and TRBJ2-1, is NAGVMQNPRHLVRRRGQEARLRCSPMKGHSHVYWYRQLPEEGLKFMVYLQKENIIDESGMPKERFSAEFPKEGPSILRIQQVVRGDSAAYFCASSPIKYNEQFFGPGTRLTVL.

Turning to this clone: The same CDR3 arises from other DNA sequences in this sample as well. The chain links TRBV5-1 to TRBJ1-5; D remains unclear. CDR3 size: 15 residues. Trimming stripped 1 base from V and 0 bases from J, with 8 bases between. Germline loops: CDR1 SGHRS, CDR2 YFSETQ. The CDR3 coding sequence is TGCGCCAGCAGCTTGACCGGGGATAGCAATCAGCCCCAGCATTTT. This translates into CASSLTGDSNQPQHF. Variable domain in full (rest from reference TRBV5-1 and TRBJ1-5): KAGVTQTPRYLIKTRGQQVTLSCSPISGHRSVSWYQQTPGQGLQFLFEYFSETQRNKGNFPGRFSGRQFSNSRSEMNVSTLELGDSALYLCASSLTGDSNQPQHFGDGTRLSIL.

The chain couples TRBV5-1 to TRBJ1-2; 7 positions match TRBD1. V lost 3 bases, J lost 5 bases, and 22 bases stayed unmatched. CDR3 length equals 19 residues. Germline V CDR1 and CDR2: SGHRS, YFSETQ. The CDR3: CASSSMGTGTALTGYGYTF. The DNA for the CDR3 is TGCGCCAGCAGCTCGATGGGAACCGGGACAGCCTTAACCGGATATGGCTACACCTTC.

The V call is TRBV15, the J call TRBJ1-5; 10 bases are a match to TRBD1. There are 20 residues in the CDR3. J was trimmed by 1 base and V by 3 bases; bases with no gene match: 15. Germline V lookup: CDR1 LNHNV, CDR2 YYDKDF (reference sequence). CDR3 region: CATSSALLGQGRKSNQPQHF. DNA for the CDR3: TGTGCCACCAGCAGTGCGCTTTTGGGACAGGGGAGAAAGAGCAATCAGCCCCAGCATTTT.

This clone was picked up one time. V usage is TRBV9 and J usage is TRBJ2-7; D uncertain. CDR3 size: 14 residues. Between the trimmed V and J ends, which lost 3 bases and 4 bases, there was a span of 14 bases. CDR1 is SGDLS and CDR2 is YYNGEE in the germline V gene. The CDR3, as DNA: TGTGCCAGCAGCGAAGGGATAACTCCTTACGAGCAGTACTTC. The encoded protein is CASSEGITPYEQYF.

A note on this clone: The same CDR3 is also encoded by other DNA sequences in this sample. V gene TRBV7-3 combines with J gene TRBJ1-2, with 10 bases fitting TRBD1. In germline, CDR1 is SGHTA, CDR2 FQGTGA. CDR3 length: 13 amino acids. V lost 4 bases, J lost 8 bases, and 4 bases stayed unmatched. DNA of the CDR3: TGTGCCAGCAGCTCAGGGACAGGGGAGGGCTACACCTTC. Amino acids: CASSSGTGEGYTF.

This chain joins TRBV7-8 and TRBJ1-2; no clear D gene. CDR1 SGHVS and CDR2 FQNEAQ come from the germline V gene. V lost 5 bases, J lost 3 bases, and 16 bases lay in between. This CDR3 region has 15 residues. CDR3 sequence (DNA): TGTGCCAGCAGCCCAGAACATGGCACAGACTATGGCTACACCTTC. Amino acid sequence: CASSPEHGTDYGYTF. Filled out from reference TRBV7-8 and TRBJ1-2, the complete variable domain reads GAGVSQSPRYKVAKRGQDVALRCDPISGHVSLFWYQQALGQGPEFLTYFQNEAQLDKSGLPSDRFFAERPEGSVSTLKIQRTQQEDSAVYLCASSPEHGTDYGYTFGSGTRLTVV.

This chain links TRBV7-2 with TRBJ1-6, with 10 bases that match TRBD1. The CDR3 covers 16 residues. Germline values: CDR1 SGHTA, CDR2 FQGNSA. V shed 6 bases, J shed 8 bases, and the junction held 10 bases outside the gene matches. CDR3 coding DNA: TGTGCCAGCAGGGCCGGGGACAGGGGTCGGGATTCACCCCTCCACTTT. This sequence encodes CASRAGDRGRDSPLHF. The variable domain in full, completed from reference TRBV7-2 and TRBJ1-6, reads GAGVSQSPSNKVTEKGKDVELRCDPISGHTALYWYRQSLGQGLEFLIYFQGNSAPDKSGLPSDRFSAERTGGSVSTLTIQRTQQEDSAVYLCASRAGDRGRDSPLHFGNGTRLTVT.

The chain combines TRBV2 with TRBJ1-5; D remains unclear. The CDR3 totals 12 residues. The ends were cut back, 7 bases at V and 3 bases at J, with 7 bases in the middle. Germline V gene lookup returns CDR1 SNHLY and CDR2 FYNNEI. CDR3 in amino acids: CASKIFNQPQHF. DNA of the CDR3: TGTGCCAGCAAGATTTTCAATCAGCCCCAGCATTTT.

The chain couples TRBV5-1 to TRBJ1-2; D not certain. V lost 5 bases and J 2 bases, leaving 13 bases between the germline ends. Germline CDR1 and CDR2: SGHRS and YFSETQ. The CDR3 is 14 amino acids. Written as DNA, the CDR3 is TGCGCCAGCAGAGTTGGGCGGGAGAACTATGGCTACACCTTC. Translation gives CASRVGRENYGYTF. Variable domain in full (rest from reference TRBV5-1 and TRBJ1-2): KAGVTQTPRYLIKTRGQQVTLSCSPISGHRSVSWYQQTPGQGLQFLFEYFSETQRNKGNFPGRFSGRQFSNSRSEMNVSTLELGDSALYLCASRVGRENYGYTFGSGTRLTVV.

This chain connects TRBV5-8 to TRBJ1-2, with 10 bases that match TRBD1. Trimming took 4 bases from V and 3 from J; bases not matched to a gene: 3. The germline CDR1 and CDR2 sequences are SGHTS and YDEGEE. This CDR3 is 14 amino acids long. CDR3 sequence reads: CASSPGQGHYGYTF. DNA of the CDR3: TGTGCCAGCAGCCCGGGACAGGGGCACTATGGCTACACCTTC.

The table lists this clone with a few counts. V is TRBV29-1 and J is TRBJ1-1; unclear D gene. The V gene lost 2 bases and the J gene lost 1 base, with 8 bases spanning the gap. Germline V CDR1 and CDR2: SQVTM, ANQGSEA. This CDR3 has 13 residues. The CDR3 loop is CSVELSRNTEAFF. Written as DNA, the CDR3 is TGCAGCGTTGAACTATCCAGGAACACTGAAGCTTTCTTT.

A single count supports this clone. V is TRBV5-5 and J is TRBJ2-5; possibly TRBD1 for D (6 bases). This CDR3 has 15 residues. Germline V lookup: CDR1 SGHKS, CDR2 YYEKEE (reference sequence). Trimming took 0 bases from V and 3 from J, leaving 12 bases between them. In nucleotides, the CDR3 is TGTGCCAGCAGCTTGGCCGCAGGGGTAAAAGAGACCCAGTACTTC. It translates to CASSLAAGVKETQYF.

The V call is TRBV7-3, the J call TRBJ2-7, with 8 bases fitting TRBD1. J gave up 3 bases and V 3 bases, and 1 base lay outside the gene matches. In germline, CDR1 is SGHTA, CDR2 FQGTGA. This CDR3 comprises 13 residues. The CDR3 here is CASSFTGGYEQYF. DNA for the CDR3: TGTGCCAGCAGCTTTACAGGGGGCTACGAGCAGTACTTC.

The V and J genes are TRBV5-4 and TRBJ1-2; 7 bases line up with TRBD1. This CDR3 has 15 amino acids. Germline V gene lookup returns CDR1 SGHNT and CDR2 YYREEE (reference sequence). V dropped 4 bases and J dropped 7; count of bases not matched to a gene: 13. CDR3 sequence (DNA): TGTGCCAGCAGCATAAGACAGGGTGAGATAAGTGGCTACACCTTC. Amino acids: CASSIRQGEISGYTF.

This chain connects TRBV5-5 to TRBJ2-7; D is possibly TRBD1 (6 bases). CDR3 size: 14 residues. Germline CDR1 reads SGHKS; CDR2 reads YYEKEE (reference sequence). V was trimmed by 4 bases and J by 3 bases, leaving 14 bases between them. CDR3 sequence: CASSLKDRFYEQYF. The CDR3 DNA follows: TGTGCCAGCAGCCTAAAGGACAGATTCTACGAGCAGTACTTC.

This rearrangement joins TRBV28 to TRBJ1-5; D is undetermined. Germline V lookup: CDR1 MDHEN, CDR2 SYDVKM. The CDR3 consists of 15 residues. V was trimmed by 2 bases and J by 3 bases, leaving 11 bases between them. CDR3 in amino acids: CASSLPSHPNQPQHF. The CDR3, as DNA: TGTGCCAGCAGTTTACCCAGCCACCCCAATCAGCCCCAGCATTTT. The whole variable domain, filled in from reference TRBV28 and TRBJ1-5, reads DVKVTQSSRYLVKRTGEKVFLECVQDMDHENMFWYRQDPGLGLRLIYFSYDVKMKEKGDIPEGYSVSREKKERFSLILESASTNQTSMYLCASSLPSHPNQPQHFGDGTRLSIL.